The source of this T cell receptor (beta chain) is a study of T cells in Graves' hyperthyroidism and ophthalmopathy. Study-wide findings and caveats: Before onset, ophthalmopathy was predicted by the model a median around 6 months earlier.

Uncontrolled infection, other autoimmune disease, pregnancy or lactation led to exclusion. The diagnostic basis comprised clinical symptoms, serum thyroxine and TRAb, thyroid ultrasound and orbital computed tomography. CDR1 is PRHDT, CDR2 FYEKMQ, per germline (reference sequence). The V end lost 5 bases, the J end lost 2 bases, and 6 bases lay between the germline ends. This CDR3 region has 12 residues. Notes on this clonotype: Its antigen is not known.

Amplification of TCR beta CDR3 regions used RNA as the template. TCR CDR3 underwent first-round RT-PCR with the HTBI primer set. TCRdb re-called the multiplex PCR reads with MiXCR, one entry per CDR3 protein. The sample includes 600,000 to 700,000 distinct CDR3 sequences, just under 45% of them seen just once. The V and J genes are TRBV13 and TRBJ1-1; no firm D call. The clonotype originates from an adult man with Graves' disease, either hyperthyroidism or ophthalmopathy (not recorded which). Input material: peripheral blood or thyroid tissue (not recorded which). The CDR3 loop reads CASSNVNTEAFF. CDR3 bases: TGTGCCAGCAGCAATGTAAACACTGAAGCTTTCTTT.